This T cell receptor (beta chain) was captured in a study of shared clonotypes between healthy human individuals. Concerning this clone itself: Its specificity is unknown. Other DNA sequences in the sample encode the same CDR3.

Regarding the study as a whole: The sharing of around 5% of naive CD4 clonotypes was seen across a handful of donors.

Around 30,000 T cell genomes, or roughly 200 ng DNA, went into the sorted-subset replicate PCRs. Sequenced by immunoSEQ multiplex PCR; TCRdb stores in-frame clones only, minus some. There are approximately 500,000 clones in the sample; 90% to 97% occur only once, and approximately 0.062% lies in the top ten. V shed 4 bases, J shed 6 bases, and the junction held 8 bases outside the gene matches. Germline loops: CDR1 WNHNN, CDR2 SYGVQD (reference sequence). This CDR3 comprises 15 residues. Healthy adults negative for HIV, lacking recent acute infections or vaccinations, served as donors. The source material was naive CD4+ T cells sorted from blood. Subset in this sample: CD45RA+ positively selected. The receptor's source is a woman aged 25 to 45 in good health. The chain combines TRBV10-1 with TRBJ2-3; TRBD2 matches 9 bases. The CDR3, as DNA: TGCGCCAGCAGTGTTGGGCTAGCGGGAACGGATACGCAGTATTTT. Its translation is CASSVGLAGTDTQYF.